This T cell receptor beta chain stems from a study of cytomegalovirus exposure and HLA in healthy donors. Study-wide points: Researchers reportedly found TCR beta sequences accurately predicted most subjects' HLA-A and HLA-B alleles. Productive rates of about 90% or about 30% were seen for most TCR beta V segments in an earlier analysis. Later analysis associated a missense DCLRE1C variant with TCR beta V- and J-gene trimming. The classifier reportedly diagnosed cytomegalovirus status with high specificity and sensitivity.

PCR employed 60 Vbeta and 13 Jbeta primers. TCRdb keeps only in-frame clones here, not all; method: immunoSEQ multiplex PCR. Altogether 150,000 or so clones are present, roughly 82% being singletons, with the ten largest covering roughly 3.2%. Worth noting for this clone: Antigen: not known.

This CDR3 region has 14 residues. Losses at the gene ends were 0 bases for V and 3 bases for J; bases not matched to a gene: 4. Germline loops: CDR1 GTSNPN, CDR2 SVGIG (reference sequence). Material: PBMCs. This clonotype originated in a man between 18 and 35 years old in good health and CMV-seropositive. The chain has TRBV30 and TRBJ2-7, with TRBD1 identical over 8 bases. The CDR3 here is CAWSVRQGIYEQYF. In nucleotides, the CDR3 is TGTGCCTGGAGTGTACGACAGGGGATCTACGAGCAGTACTTC.